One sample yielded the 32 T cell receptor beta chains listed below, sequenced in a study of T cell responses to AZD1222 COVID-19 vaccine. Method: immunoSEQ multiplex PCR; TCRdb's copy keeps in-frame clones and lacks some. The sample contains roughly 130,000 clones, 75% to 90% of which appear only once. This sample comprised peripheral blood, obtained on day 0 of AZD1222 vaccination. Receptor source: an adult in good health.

Here the CDR3 reads CASSPRAREKLFF. In nucleotides, the CDR3 is TGCGCCAGCAGCCCGCGGGCTCGGGAAAAACTGTTTTTT. The genes are TRBV4-1 and TRBJ1-4; no clear D gene. The germline V gene encodes CDR1 MGHRA and CDR2 YSYEKL. This CDR3 region has 13 residues. The V and J ends lost 4 bases and 8 bases respectively, with 11 bases between them.

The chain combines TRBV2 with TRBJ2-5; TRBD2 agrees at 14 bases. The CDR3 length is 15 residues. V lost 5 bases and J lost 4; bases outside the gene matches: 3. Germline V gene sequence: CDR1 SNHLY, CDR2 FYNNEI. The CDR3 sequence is CASSKGLAGGETQYF. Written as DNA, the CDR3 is TGTGCCAGCAGTAAAGGACTAGCGGGAGGAGAGACCCAGTACTTC.

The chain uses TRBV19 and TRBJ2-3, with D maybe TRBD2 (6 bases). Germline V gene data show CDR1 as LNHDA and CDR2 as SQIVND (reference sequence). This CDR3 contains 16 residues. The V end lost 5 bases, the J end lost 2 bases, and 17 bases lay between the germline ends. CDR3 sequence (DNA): TGTGCCAGTAGTCCATCTAGCGTGTTTGTCACAGATACGCAGTATTTT. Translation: CASSPSSVFVTDTQYF.

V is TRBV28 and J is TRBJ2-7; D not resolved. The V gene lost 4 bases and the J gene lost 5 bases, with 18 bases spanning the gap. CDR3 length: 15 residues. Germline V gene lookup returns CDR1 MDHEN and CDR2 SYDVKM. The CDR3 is CASSSSVLGIHEQYF. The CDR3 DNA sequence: TGTGCCAGCAGTTCCTCTGTGTTAGGGATCCACGAGCAGTACTTC.

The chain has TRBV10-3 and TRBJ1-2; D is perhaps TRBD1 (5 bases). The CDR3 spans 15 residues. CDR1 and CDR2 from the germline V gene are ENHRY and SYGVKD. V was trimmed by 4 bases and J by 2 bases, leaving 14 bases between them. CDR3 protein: CAISGGDGLNYGYTF. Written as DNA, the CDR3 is TGTGCCATCAGTGGCGGGGACGGCCTAAACTATGGCTACACCTTC.

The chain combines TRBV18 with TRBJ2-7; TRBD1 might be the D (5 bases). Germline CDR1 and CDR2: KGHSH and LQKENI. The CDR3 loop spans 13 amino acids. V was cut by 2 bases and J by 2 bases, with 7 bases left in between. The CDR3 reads CASSPRGTYEQYF. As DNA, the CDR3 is TGTGCCAGCTCACCAAGGGGTACCTACGAGCAGTACTTC.

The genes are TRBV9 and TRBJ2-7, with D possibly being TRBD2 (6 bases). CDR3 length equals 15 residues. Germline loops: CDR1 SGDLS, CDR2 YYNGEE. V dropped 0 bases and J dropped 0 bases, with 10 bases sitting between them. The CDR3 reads CASSVEEGPSYEQYF. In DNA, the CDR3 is TGTGCCAGCAGCGTAGAGGAGGGGCCCTCCTACGAGCAGTACTTC.

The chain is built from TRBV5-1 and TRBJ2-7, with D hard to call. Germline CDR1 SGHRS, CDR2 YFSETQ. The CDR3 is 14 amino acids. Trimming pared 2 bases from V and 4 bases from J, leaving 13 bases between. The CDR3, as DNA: TGCGCCAGCAGCTTAAGGTCAGGCCGGTACGAGCAGTACTTC. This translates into CASSLRSGRYEQYF.

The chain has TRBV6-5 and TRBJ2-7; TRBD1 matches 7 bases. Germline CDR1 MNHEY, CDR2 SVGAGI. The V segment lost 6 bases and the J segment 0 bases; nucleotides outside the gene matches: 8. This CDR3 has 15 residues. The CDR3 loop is CASRSRTGPSYEQYF. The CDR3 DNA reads TGTGCCAGCAGGTCCAGGACAGGACCCTCCTACGAGCAGTACTTC.

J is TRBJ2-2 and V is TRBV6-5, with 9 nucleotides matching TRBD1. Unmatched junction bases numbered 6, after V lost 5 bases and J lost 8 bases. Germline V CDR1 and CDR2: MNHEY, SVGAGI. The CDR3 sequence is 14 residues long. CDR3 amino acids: CASSRTGEKGELFF. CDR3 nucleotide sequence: TGTGCCAGCAGTAGGACAGGGGAGAAAGGGGAGCTGTTTTTT.

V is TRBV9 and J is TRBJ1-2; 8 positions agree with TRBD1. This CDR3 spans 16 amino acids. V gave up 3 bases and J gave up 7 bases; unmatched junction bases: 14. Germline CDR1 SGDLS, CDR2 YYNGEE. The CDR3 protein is CASSAPGGRGPGGYTF. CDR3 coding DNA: TGTGCCAGCAGCGCCCCAGGGGGCAGGGGGCCGGGTGGCTACACCTTC. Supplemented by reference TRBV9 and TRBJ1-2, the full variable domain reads DSGVTQTPKHLITATGQRVTLRCSPRSGDLSVYWYQQSLDQGLQFLIQYYNGEERAKGNILERFSAQQFPDLHSELNLSSLELGDSALYFCASSAPGGRGPGGYTFGSGTRLTVV.

The DNA for the CDR3 is TGTGCCAGCAGGCGACAGGGACGAGCAGATACGCAGTATTTT. Translation: CASRRQGRADTQYF. The V gene is TRBV3-1 (or the pseudogene TRBV3-2), the J gene TRBJ2-3, with 7 bases fitting TRBD1. Germline V gene sequence: CDR1 LGHDT, CDR2 YNNKEL (reference sequence). Germline trimming cut 6 bases from V and 4 bases from J; bases unmatched to any gene: 7. The CDR3 runs 14 residues.

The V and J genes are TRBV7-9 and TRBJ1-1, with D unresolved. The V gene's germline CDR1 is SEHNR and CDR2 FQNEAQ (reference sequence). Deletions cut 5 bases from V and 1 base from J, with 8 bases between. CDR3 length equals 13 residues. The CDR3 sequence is CASSLMGNTEAFF. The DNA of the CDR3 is TGTGCCAGCAGCCTAATGGGGAACACTGAAGCTTTCTTT.

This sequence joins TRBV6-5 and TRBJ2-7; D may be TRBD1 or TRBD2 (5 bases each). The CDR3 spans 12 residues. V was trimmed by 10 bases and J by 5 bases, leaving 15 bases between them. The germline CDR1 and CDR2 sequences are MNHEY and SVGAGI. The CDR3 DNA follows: TGTGCCACTCACTGGGACGTCGACGAGCAGTACTTC. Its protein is CATHWDVDEQYF.

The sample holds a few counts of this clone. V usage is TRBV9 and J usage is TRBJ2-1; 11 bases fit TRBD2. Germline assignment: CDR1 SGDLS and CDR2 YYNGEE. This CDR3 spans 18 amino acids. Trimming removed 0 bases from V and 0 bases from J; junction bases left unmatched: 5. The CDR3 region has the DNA TGTGCCAGCAGCGTAGCTGGAACTAGCGGGGGCTCCTACAATGAGCAGTTCTTC. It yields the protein CASSVAGTSGGSYNEQFF.

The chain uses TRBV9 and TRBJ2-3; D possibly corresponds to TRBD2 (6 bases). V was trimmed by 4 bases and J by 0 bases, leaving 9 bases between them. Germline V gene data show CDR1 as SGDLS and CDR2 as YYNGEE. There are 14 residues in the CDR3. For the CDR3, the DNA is TGTGCCAGCAGCCTTAGCGGTAGCACAGATACGCAGTATTTT. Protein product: CASSLSGSTDTQYF.

CDR3 in amino acids: CASSQDRFNSPLHF. CDR3 in DNA: TGTGCCAGCAGCCAAGACAGGTTTAATTCACCCCTCCACTTT. The V and J genes are TRBV3-1 (or the pseudogene TRBV3-2) and TRBJ1-6, with D unresolved. The CDR3 contains 14 residues. Germline V gives CDR1 LGHDT, CDR2 YNNKEL (reference sequence). V gave up 0 bases and J gave up 6 bases, with 6 bases separating them.

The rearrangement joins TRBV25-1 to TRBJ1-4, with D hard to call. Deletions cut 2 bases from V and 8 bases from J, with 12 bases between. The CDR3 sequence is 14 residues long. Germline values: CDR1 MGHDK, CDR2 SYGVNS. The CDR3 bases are TGTGCCAGCAGTGAAACGGCGCAGTTCGAAAAACTGTTTTTT. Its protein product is CASSETAQFEKLFF.

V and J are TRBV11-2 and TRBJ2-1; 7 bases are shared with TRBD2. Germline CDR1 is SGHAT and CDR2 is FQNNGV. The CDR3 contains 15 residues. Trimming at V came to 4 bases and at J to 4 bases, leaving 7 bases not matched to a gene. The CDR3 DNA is TGTGCCAGCAGCTACGGGAGGTCCCCTTACAATGAGCAGTTCTTC. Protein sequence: CASSYGRSPYNEQFF.

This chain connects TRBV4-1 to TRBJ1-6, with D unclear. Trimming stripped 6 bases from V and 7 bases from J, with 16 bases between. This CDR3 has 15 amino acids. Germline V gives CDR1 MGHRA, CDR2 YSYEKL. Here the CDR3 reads CASSKTRGINSPLHF. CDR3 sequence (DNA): TGCGCCAGCAGTAAGACCCGGGGTATAAATTCACCCCTCCACTTT.

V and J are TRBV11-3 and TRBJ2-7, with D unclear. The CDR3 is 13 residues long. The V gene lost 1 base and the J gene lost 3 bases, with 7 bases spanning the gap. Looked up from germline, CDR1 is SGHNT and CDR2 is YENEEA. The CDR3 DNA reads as TGTGCCAGCAGCTTAGGACCGGACTACGAGCAGTACTTC. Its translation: CASSLGPDYEQYF.

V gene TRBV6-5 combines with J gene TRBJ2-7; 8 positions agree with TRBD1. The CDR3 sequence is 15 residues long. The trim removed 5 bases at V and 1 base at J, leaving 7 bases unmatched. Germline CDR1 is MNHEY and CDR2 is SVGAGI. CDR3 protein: CASSPGRGRSYEQYF. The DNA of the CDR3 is TGTGCCAGCAGTCCCGGCAGGGGGCGTTCCTACGAGCAGTACTTC.

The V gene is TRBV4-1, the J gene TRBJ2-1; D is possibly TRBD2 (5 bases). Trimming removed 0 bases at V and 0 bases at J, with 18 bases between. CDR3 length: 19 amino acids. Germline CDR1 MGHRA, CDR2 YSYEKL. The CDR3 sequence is CASSQDLPEIGSSYNEQFF. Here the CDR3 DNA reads TGCGCCAGCAGCCAAGATCTTCCCGAGATAGGGAGCTCCTACAATGAGCAGTTCTTC.

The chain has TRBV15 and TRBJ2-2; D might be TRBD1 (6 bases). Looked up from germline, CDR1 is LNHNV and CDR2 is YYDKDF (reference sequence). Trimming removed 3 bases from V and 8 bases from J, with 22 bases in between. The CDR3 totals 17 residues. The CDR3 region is CATSRETGYSGRGELFF. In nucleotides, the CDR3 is TGTGCCACCAGCAGGGAAACAGGGTACTCAGGCCGGGGGGAGCTGTTTTTT. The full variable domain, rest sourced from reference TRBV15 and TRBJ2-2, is DAMVIQNPRYQVTQFGKPVTLSCSQTLNHNVMYWYQQKSSQAPKLLFHYYDKDFNNEADTPDNFQSRRPNTSFCFLDIRSPGLGDTAMYLCATSRETGYSGRGELFFGEGSRLTVL.

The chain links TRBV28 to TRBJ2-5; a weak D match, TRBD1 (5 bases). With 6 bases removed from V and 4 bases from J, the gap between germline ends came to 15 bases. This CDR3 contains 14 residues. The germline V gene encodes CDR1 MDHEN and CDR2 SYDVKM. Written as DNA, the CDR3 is TGTGCCAGCAGCGAGATCAGGGCAGGAGAGACCCAGTACTTC. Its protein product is CASSEIRAGETQYF.

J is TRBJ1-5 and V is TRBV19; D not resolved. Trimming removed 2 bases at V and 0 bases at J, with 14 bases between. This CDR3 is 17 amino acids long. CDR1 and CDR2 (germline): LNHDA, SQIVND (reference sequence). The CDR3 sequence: CASSIRRAPNSNQPQHF. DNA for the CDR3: TGTGCCAGTAGTATACGGCGAGCCCCCAATAGCAATCAGCCCCAGCATTTT.

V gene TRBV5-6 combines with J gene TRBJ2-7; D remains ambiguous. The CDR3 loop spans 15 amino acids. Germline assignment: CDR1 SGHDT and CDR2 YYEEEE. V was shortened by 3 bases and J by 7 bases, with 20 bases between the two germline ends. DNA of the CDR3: TGTGCCAGCAGCTCCGTTCGGGCGGACCTAAGGGAGCAGTACTTC. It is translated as CASSSVRADLREQYF.

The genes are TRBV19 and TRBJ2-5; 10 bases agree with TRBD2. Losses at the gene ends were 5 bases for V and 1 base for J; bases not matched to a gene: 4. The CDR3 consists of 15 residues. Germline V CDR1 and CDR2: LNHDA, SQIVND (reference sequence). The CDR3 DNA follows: TGTGCCAGTAGTCCCCCTAGCGGGGGCCAAGAGACCCAGTACTTC. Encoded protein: CASSPPSGGQETQYF.

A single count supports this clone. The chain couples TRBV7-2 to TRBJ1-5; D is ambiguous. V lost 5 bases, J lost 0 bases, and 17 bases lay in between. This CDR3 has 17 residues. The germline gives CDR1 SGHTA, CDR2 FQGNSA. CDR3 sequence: CASSPNGSPFSNQPQHF. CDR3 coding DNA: TGTGCCAGCAGCCCAAATGGGAGCCCTTTTAGCAATCAGCCCCAGCATTTT.

This CDR3 reads CASSAEVNYGYTF. DNA of the CDR3: TGCGCCAGCAGCGCCGAGGTTAACTATGGCTACACCTTC. The chain has TRBV5-1 and TRBJ1-2; D not certain. The ends were cut back, 4 bases at V and 1 base at J, with 8 bases in the middle. The CDR3 is 13 residues long. Germline V lookup: CDR1 SGHRS, CDR2 YFSETQ.

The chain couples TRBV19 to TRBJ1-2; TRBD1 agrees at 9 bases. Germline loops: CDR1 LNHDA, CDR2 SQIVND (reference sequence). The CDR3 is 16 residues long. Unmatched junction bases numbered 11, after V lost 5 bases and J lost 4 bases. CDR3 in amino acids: CASSSYRGQGSYGYTF. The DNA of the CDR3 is TGTGCCAGTAGTTCATACCGCGGACAGGGGAGCTATGGCTACACCTTC.

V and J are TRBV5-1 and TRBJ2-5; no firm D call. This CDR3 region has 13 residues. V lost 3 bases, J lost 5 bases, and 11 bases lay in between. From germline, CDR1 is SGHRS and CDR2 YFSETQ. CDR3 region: CASSSTGLETQYF. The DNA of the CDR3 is TGCGCCAGCAGCTCGACTGGTCTTGAGACCCAGTACTTC.